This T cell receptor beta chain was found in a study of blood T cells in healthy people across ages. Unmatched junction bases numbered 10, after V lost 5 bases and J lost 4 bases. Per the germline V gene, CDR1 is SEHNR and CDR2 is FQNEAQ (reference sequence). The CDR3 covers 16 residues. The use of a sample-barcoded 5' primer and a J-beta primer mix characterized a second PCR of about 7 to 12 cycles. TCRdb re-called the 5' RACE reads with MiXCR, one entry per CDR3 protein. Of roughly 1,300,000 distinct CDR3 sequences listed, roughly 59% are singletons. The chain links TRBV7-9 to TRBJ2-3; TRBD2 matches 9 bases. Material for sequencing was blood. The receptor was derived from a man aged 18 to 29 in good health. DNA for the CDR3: TGTGCCAGCAGCCCTGCCGGGACTAGCCCCGCAGATACGCAGTATTTT. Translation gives CASSPAGTSPADTQYF.